Each of the 9 T cell receptor beta chains below was sequenced from the same sample in a study of T-cell memory formation after mild COVID-19. TCRdb fed the 5' RACE reads into MiXCR, producing one record per CDR3 protein. In the table there are roughly 240,000 distinct CDR3 sequences, 16% of which are singletons. The material sequenced was PBMCs or a T cell subset sorted from them (not recorded which). The receptors here all came from a man aged 18 to 35 who had mild COVID-19 (a few samples of this study predate the infection). Cell type and time point are not known.

This clonotype was counted ten times or more. V is TRBV7-9 and J is TRBJ1-2; D gene ambiguous. Germline V gene data show CDR1 as SEHNR and CDR2 as FQNEAQ (reference sequence). V gave up 3 bases and J gave up 4 bases, with 9 bases separating them. The CDR3 has 13 amino acids. The CDR3 sequence is CASSFGRFYGYTF. The CDR3 DNA follows: TGTGCCAGCAGCTTCGGCCGATTCTATGGCTACACCTTC.

The V gene is TRBV6-1, the J gene TRBJ1-6; no reliable D call. The V and J ends lost 4 bases and 0 bases respectively, with 10 bases between them. CDR1 and CDR2 from the germline V gene are MNHNS and SASEGT. The CDR3 has 16 amino acids. The CDR3 protein is CASSVRPGSYNSPLHF. For the CDR3, the DNA is TGTGCCAGCAGTGTCCGGCCTGGCTCCTATAATTCACCCCTCCACTTT.

This clonotype was found many times. V usage is TRBV12-3 or TRBV12-4 and J usage is TRBJ2-3; D is perhaps TRBD2 (5 bases). CDR3 length equals 14 residues. Trimming removed 5 bases from V and 0 bases from J, with 9 bases in between. CDR3 amino acids: CASSPGGSTDTQYF. As DNA, the CDR3 is TGTGCCAGCAGTCCCGGCGGGAGCACAGATACGCAGTATTTT.

This clonotype was picked up a small number of times. The chain employs TRBV20-1 and TRBJ2-2; D possibly corresponds to TRBD1 (5 bases). The CDR3 length is 12 residues. The V gene lost 5 bases and the J gene lost 2 bases, with 6 bases spanning the gap. The germline CDR1 and CDR2 sequences are DFQATT and SNEGSKA (reference sequence). CDR3 loop: CSAGQNTGELFF. DNA for the CDR3: TGCAGTGCTGGACAAAACACCGGGGAGCTGTTTTTT.

V usage is TRBV10-3 and J usage is TRBJ2-3; 8 bases align to TRBD2. V was pared by 7 bases and J by 1 base, with 4 bases of the junction left unmatched. This CDR3 region has 14 residues. CDR1 ENHRY and CDR2 SYGVKD come from the germline V gene. The CDR3 bases are TGTGCCATCATGCGGGGGGTTGGCACAGATACGCAGTATTTT. As protein: CAIMRGVGTDTQYF.

This clonotype was seen more than once but under ten times. V is TRBV7-9 and J is TRBJ2-2; D is perhaps TRBD2 (5 bases). Per germline, CDR1 SEHNR and CDR2 FQNEAQ (reference sequence). The CDR3 consists of 16 residues. The V gene lost 5 bases and the J gene lost 6 bases, with 19 bases spanning the gap. The DNA of the CDR3 is TGTGCCAGCAGCCGGACTCCTTTTGCGATCTCCGGGGAGCTGTTTTTT. As protein: CASSRTPFAISGELFF.

This clonotype was found a few times. The gene calls are TRBV7-9 and TRBJ2-7; 7 bases agree with TRBD1. The CDR3 spans 13 residues. The V gene end was trimmed by 0 bases and the J gene end by 6 bases; junction bases not matched to a gene: 2. CDR1 and CDR2 from the germline V gene are SEHNR and FQNEAQ (reference sequence). In DNA form, the CDR3 reads TGTGCCAGCAGCTTAGCGACAGGGAGCGAGCAGTACGTC. Protein sequence: CASSLATGSEQYV.

There are a few counts of this clonotype. This chain joins TRBV18 and TRBJ2-3; possibly TRBD1 or TRBD2 for D (5 bases each). Trimming left V 6 bases short and J 0 bases short, with 19 bases between. CDR1 is KGHSH and CDR2 is LQKENI in the germline V gene. The length of the CDR3 is 17 residues. In nucleotides, the CDR3 is TGTGCCAGCTCCCCGGTGATGCCGGGGCAAAGCACAGATACGCAGTATTTT. The encoded protein is CASSPVMPGQSTDTQYF.

This clonotype was seen a few times. The rearrangement uses TRBV7-3 and TRBJ2-1, with D hard to call. V lost 3 bases, J lost 0 bases, and 9 bases lay in between. The CDR3 loop spans 15 amino acids. Germline-derived CDR1 and CDR2 are SGHTA and FQGTGA. The CDR3 DNA reads as TGTGCCAGCAGCTTGGGATGGAGCTCCTACAATGAGCAGTTCTTC. Protein sequence: CASSLGWSSYNEQFF. Full variable domain (outside the CDR3, taken from reference TRBV7-3 and TRBJ2-1): GAGVSQTPSNKVTEKGKYVELRCDPISGHTALYWYRQSLGQGPEFLIYFQGTGAADDSGLPNDRFFAVRPEGSVSTLKIQRTERGDSAVYLCASSLGWSSYNEQFFGPGTRLTVL.